The next 25 T cell receptor beta chains were all read from a single sample in a study of shared clonotypes between healthy human individuals. As defined, naive CD8 cells were CD45RO-negative and positively selected for CCR7, with terminally differentiated effector memory CD45RA+ cells excluded. Using immunoSEQ multiplex PCR, the repertoire was profiled, and TCRdb retains in-frame clones only, with some absent. Here the sample spans roughly 770,000 clones, around 96% being singletons. Specimen: naive CD8+ T cells sorted from blood. These TCRs come from a man between 25 and 39 years old in good health.

CDR3: CASSQEWYQELFF. DNA of the CDR3: TGTGCCAGCAGCCAAGAATGGTATCAGGAACTGTTTTTT. The J gene is TRBJ1-4, the V gene TRBV14; D ambiguous. The CDR3 sequence is 13 residues long. Looked up from germline, CDR1 is SGHDN and CDR2 is FVKESK. Trimming took off 0 bases at V and 12 bases at J, with 11 bases between the two ends.

The V gene is TRBV29-1, the J gene TRBJ2-7; 11 nucleotides agree with TRBD2. V shed 7 bases and J 3 bases; nucleotides not matched to a gene: 5. The CDR3 totals 13 residues. CDR1 SQVTM and CDR2 ANQGSEA come from the germline V gene. CDR3 sequence (DNA): TGCAGCGCCAGACTAGCGGGAAACTACGAGCAGTACTTC. Encoded protein: CSARLAGNYEQYF.

The chain has TRBV27 and TRBJ1-2, with a possible D match to TRBD1 (5 bases). Germline V gene sequence: CDR1 MNHEY, CDR2 SMNVEV (reference sequence). Trimming removed 5 bases from V and 4 bases from J, with 14 bases in between. CDR3 size: 14 residues. The CDR3 DNA follows: TGTGCCAGCAGTGAAACGGGGCGCGCCTATGGCTACACCTTC. Its protein product is CASSETGRAYGYTF.

The gene calls are TRBV18 and TRBJ2-1; D not certain. This CDR3 is built from 12 residues. Trimming stripped 1 base from V and 7 bases from J, with 5 bases between. Germline lookup yields CDR1 KGHSH and CDR2 LQKENI. The CDR3 loop is CASSPLSNEQFF. The CDR3, as DNA: TGTGCCAGCTCACCACTCTCAAATGAGCAGTTCTTC.

The chain joins TRBV29-1 to TRBJ1-3; D remains unclear. The V and J ends lost 2 bases and 3 bases respectively, with 2 bases between them. CDR1 SQVTM and CDR2 ANQGSEA come from the germline V gene. This CDR3 is 11 amino acids long. CDR3 sequence (DNA): TGCAGCGTTGAATATGGAAACACCATATATTTT. Translation: CSVEYGNTIYF.

The chain couples TRBV4-2 to TRBJ1-1, with a weak D call TRBD1 (6 bases). The V and J ends lost 0 bases and 0 bases respectively, with 11 bases between them. This CDR3 is built from 16 residues. Looked up from germline, CDR1 is LGHNA and CDR2 is YNFKEQ. The CDR3 is CASSQDPTGMNTEAFF. As DNA, the CDR3 is TGTGCCAGCAGCCAAGACCCGACAGGAATGAACACTGAAGCTTTCTTT.

This rearrangement joins TRBV6-6 to TRBJ2-7; 9 nucleotides agree with TRBD1. This CDR3 has 14 amino acids. The germline CDR1 and CDR2 sequences are MNHNY and SVGAGI (reference sequence). Trimming removed 1 base from V and 5 bases from J; junction bases left unmatched: 3. The CDR3 is CASSYFRTGDEQYF. The CDR3 nucleotides read TGTGCCAGCAGTTACTTTAGGACAGGGGACGAGCAGTACTTC.

The V gene is TRBV10-3, the J gene TRBJ2-5; possibly TRBD1 or TRBD2 for D (5 bases each). CDR1 and CDR2 (germline): ENHRY, SYGVKD. This CDR3 comprises 14 residues. Trimming shortened V by 0 bases and J by 1 base, and 6 bases separated the two germline ends. CDR3 DNA sequence: TGTGCCATCAGTGAGTCGGGGGTCCAAGAGACCCAGTACTTC. Its protein product is CAISESGVQETQYF.

The chain combines TRBV5-1 with TRBJ2-5, with 9 nucleotides matching TRBD1. V dropped 4 bases and J dropped 5; count of bases not matched to a gene: 12. The CDR3 consists of 16 residues. CDR1 and CDR2 from the germline V gene are SGHRS and YFSETQ. The CDR3 protein is CASSLGTGRRGETQYF. Here the CDR3 DNA reads TGCGCCAGCAGCCTTGGGACAGGGCGAAGAGGGGAGACCCAGTACTTC.

This chain joins TRBV29-1 and TRBJ2-1; D unclear. Trimming removed 3 bases from V and 4 bases from J, with 7 bases in between. The CDR3 length is 12 residues. CDR1 is SQVTM and CDR2 is ANQGSEA in the germline V gene. The CDR3 DNA follows: TGCAGCGTTGATATGTGGTACAATGAGCAGTTCTTC. This translates into CSVDMWYNEQFF.

The J gene is TRBJ2-7, the V gene TRBV5-1; either TRBD1 or TRBD2 may fit D (5 bases each). Trimming took 0 bases from V and 5 from J, leaving 9 bases between them. Germline CDR1 SGHRS, CDR2 YFSETQ. This CDR3 comprises 13 residues. The DNA for the CDR3 is TGCGCCAGCAGCTTGGGACAGAGGGACGAGCAGTACTTC. It specifies CASSLGQRDEQYF.

CDR3 loop: CASSLGPPRDEQYF. The CDR3, as DNA: TGCGCCAGCAGCCTCGGACCGCCCCGGGACGAGCAGTACTTC. V usage is TRBV4-1 and J usage is TRBJ2-7; the D is unclear. Germline CDR1 is MGHRA and CDR2 is YSYEKL. Trimming cost V 4 bases and J 5 bases, with 15 bases left between them. CDR3 length: 14 amino acids.

This chain uses TRBV27 with TRBJ2-3; 8 bases are shared with TRBD2. The length of the CDR3 is 17 residues. From germline, CDR1 is MNHEY and CDR2 SMNVEV (reference sequence). The V gene end was trimmed by 5 bases and the J gene end by 2 bases; junction bases not matched to a gene: 12. The CDR3 is CASSQLQLGLVTDTQYF. CDR3 in DNA: TGTGCCAGCAGTCAACTCCAGCTGGGACTAGTCACAGATACGCAGTATTTT.

The chain is built from TRBV19 and TRBJ2-1, with 7 bases identical to TRBD1. The CDR3 is 16 residues long. The germline CDR1 and CDR2 sequences are LNHDA and SQIVND (reference sequence). The V and J ends lost 2 bases and 5 bases, in that order; junction bases with no gene match: 9. CDR3 residues: CASSIPSWDSNNEQFF. In DNA, the CDR3 is TGTGCCAGTAGTATACCCAGTTGGGACAGCAACAATGAGCAGTTCTTC.

This chain connects TRBV7-9 to TRBJ1-2; TRBD1 aligns across 11 bases. The CDR3 contains 16 residues. Germline-derived CDR1 and CDR2 are SEHNR and FQNEAQ (reference sequence). With V trimmed by 6 bases and J by 2 bases, 8 bases remained unmatched. The CDR3 loop is CASSRPGTGGNYGYTF. In DNA form, the CDR3 reads TGTGCCAGCAGTCGTCCCGGGACAGGGGGAAACTATGGCTACACCTTC.

The CDR3: CASSQRALPYNEQFF. CDR3 coding DNA: TGTGCCAGCAGCCAGCGGGCCCTTCCCTACAATGAGCAGTTCTTC. J is TRBJ2-1 and V is TRBV7-2; perhaps TRBD2 as D (6 bases). Germline assignment: CDR1 SGHTA and CDR2 FQGNSA. There are 15 residues in the CDR3. The V end was cut by 5 bases, the J end by 2 bases, with 13 bases between.

The chain uses TRBV7-9 and TRBJ2-3; TRBD2 matches at 8 bases. Trimming took 6 bases from V and 2 from J; bases not matched to a gene: 4. Germline V lookup: CDR1 SEHNR, CDR2 FQNEAQ (reference sequence). The CDR3 length is 14 residues. The CDR3 spells CASSASGSTDTQYF. The DNA for the CDR3 is TGTGCCAGCAGTGCTAGCGGGTCCACAGATACGCAGTATTTT.

This chain joins TRBV11-2 and TRBJ2-7, with D possibly being TRBD1 (6 bases). Trimming cost V 7 bases and J 3 bases, with 19 bases left between them. There are 15 residues in the CDR3. Per germline, CDR1 SGHAT and CDR2 FQNNGV. In DNA form, the CDR3 reads TGTGCCAGCACCGACCCCGTTTCAGGGGACTACGAGCAGTACTTC. Translated: CASTDPVSGDYEQYF.

The rearrangement links TRBV27 to TRBJ2-7; D is undetermined. The CDR3 runs 14 residues. V lost 0 bases and J lost 2, with 8 bases in between. CDR1 and CDR2 (germline): MNHEY, SMNVEV (reference sequence). The CDR3 bases are TGTGCCAGCAGTTTATCCCTTAACGCCTACGAGCAGTACTTC. It specifies CASSLSLNAYEQYF.

V is TRBV6-6 and J is TRBJ2-7; D tentatively fits TRBD1 or TRBD2 (5 bases each). The CDR3 totals 12 residues. Trimming shortened V by 7 bases and J by 3 bases, and 10 bases separated the two germline ends. In germline, CDR1 is MNHNY, CDR2 SVGAGI (reference sequence). The CDR3 region has the DNA TGTGCCAGCAAGGGGACCCACTACGAGCAGTACTTC. It yields the protein CASKGTHYEQYF.

A word on this clone: Other DNA sequences within the sample encode an identical CDR3. The chain couples TRBV30 to TRBJ2-7; 9 bases align to TRBD1. The CDR3 totals 13 residues. CDR1 is GTSNPN and CDR2 is SVGIG in the germline V gene (reference sequence). J lost 4 bases, V lost 0 bases, and 1 base had no gene match. CDR3 sequence: CAWSVGQGYEQYF. Here the CDR3 DNA reads TGTGCCTGGAGTGTAGGACAGGGGTACGAGCAGTACTTC.

The chain uses TRBV7-2 and TRBJ1-5; the D gene is possibly TRBD1 (5 bases). Germline V gene lookup returns CDR1 SGHTA and CDR2 FQGNSA. The length of the CDR3 is 15 residues. Trimming took off 5 bases at V and 3 bases at J, with 14 bases between the two ends. The CDR3 DNA follows: TGTGCCAGCAGCCCCTTCTTGGGGGTCAATCAGCCCCAGCATTTT. Protein: CASSPFLGVNQPQHF.

This chain uses TRBV7-9 with TRBJ2-6, with D possibly TRBD1 on 6 matching bases. The CDR3 sequence is 16 residues long. Looked up from germline, CDR1 is SEHNR and CDR2 is FQNEAQ (reference sequence). V lost 5 bases and J lost 0, with 11 bases in between. In DNA form, the CDR3 reads TGTGCCAGCAGCCCCTTAGGGGGCTCTGGGGCCAACGTCCTGACTTTC. This gives the protein CASSPLGGSGANVLTF. The full variable domain, its missing parts supplied by reference TRBV7-9 and TRBJ2-6, is DTGVSQNPRHKITKRGQNVTFRCDPISEHNRLYWYRQTLGQGPEFLTYFQNEAQLEKSRLLSDRFSAERPKGSFSTLEIQRTEQGDSAMYLCASSPLGGSGANVLTFGAGSRLTVL.

This chain joins TRBV27 and TRBJ2-7; the D gene is possibly TRBD2 (7 bases). Between the trimmed V and J ends, which lost 7 bases and 4 bases, there was a span of 20 bases. The CDR3 sequence is 15 residues long. Per germline, CDR1 MNHEY and CDR2 SMNVEV (reference sequence). The DNA of the CDR3 is TGTGCCAGCATCCTAGGGGGGGGTTCTACATACGAGCAGTACTTC. Amino acids: CASILGGGSTYEQYF.

The V call is TRBV7-9, the J call TRBJ2-1, with unresolved D. In germline, CDR1 is SEHNR, CDR2 FQNEAQ (reference sequence). The V gene lost 1 base and the J gene lost 8 bases, with 9 bases spanning the gap. This CDR3 contains 13 residues. In nucleotides, the CDR3 is TGTGCCAGCAGCTTAGTAACTTACGATGAGCAGTTCTTC. This codes for CASSLVTYDEQFF.